The 27 T cell receptor beta chains given below trace back to one sample, sequenced in a study of early T cells in non-severe SARS-CoV-2 infection. TCRdb re-called the 5' RACE reads through MiXCR, storing one row per CDR3 protein. The sample shows 35,000 to 45,000 distinct CDR3 sequences, 5.4% of them seen only once. Source: whole blood, taken at baseline. These receptors were taken from an adult who was a healthcare worker with PCR-confirmed SARS-CoV-2 infection or an uninfected control (not recorded which).

This clonotype was detected ten times or more. This chain joins TRBV4-1 and TRBJ2-1, with a tentative D call TRBD2 (5 bases). V was shortened by 5 bases and J by 6 bases, with 20 bases between the two germline ends. The germline V gene encodes CDR1 MGHRA and CDR2 YSYEKL. The CDR3 runs to 16 residues. The CDR3 protein is CASSSPSGRVGNEQFF. The CDR3 coding sequence is TGCGCCAGCAGCAGCCCTTCTGGGCGGGTGGGCAATGAGCAGTTCTTC.

Many counts were recorded for this clonotype. The chain is built from TRBV3-1 and TRBJ2-6, with a possible D match to TRBD1 (5 bases). Germline V CDR1 and CDR2: LGHDT, YNNKEL (reference sequence). V was clipped by 1 base and J by 5 bases, with 9 bases between them. This CDR3 comprises 15 residues. The CDR3 here is CASSQGPGRANVLTF. Here the CDR3 DNA reads TGTGCCAGCAGCCAAGGGCCAGGGAGGGCCAACGTCCTGACTTTC.

The genes are TRBV10-2 and TRBJ2-3; D remains unclear. Germline CDR1 is WSHSY and CDR2 is SAAADI. The CDR3 extends over 13 amino acids. Trimming cost V 3 bases and J 2 bases, with 6 bases left between them. In nucleotides, the CDR3 is TGCGCCAGCAGTGATGCAGCCACAGATACGCAGTATTTT. Protein product: CASSDAATDTQYF.

This clonotype has ten or more counts. V usage is TRBV27 and J usage is TRBJ2-1; 8 bases are shared with TRBD2. Germline V CDR1 and CDR2: MNHEY, SMNVEV (reference sequence). Losses at the gene ends were 1 base for V and 9 bases for J; bases not matched to a gene: 8. The CDR3 spans 15 residues. The CDR3 DNA sequence: TGTGCCAGCAGTTTATACGGGAGGGCCTTGAGTGAGCAGTTCTTC. It yields the protein CASSLYGRALSEQFF.

This chain connects TRBV27 to TRBJ2-5; the match to TRBD1 covers 8 bases. With V trimmed by 6 bases and J by 1 base, 4 bases remained unmatched. CDR1 MNHEY and CDR2 SMNVEV come from the germline V gene (reference sequence). The CDR3 runs 14 residues. CDR3 in amino acids: CASRAGTGQETQYF. CDR3 in DNA: TGTGCCAGCAGAGCCGGGACAGGCCAAGAGACCCAGTACTTC.

This clonotype has a count of ten or more. The chain uses TRBV11-2 and TRBJ2-7, with D possibly matching TRBD1 (6 bases). Trimming took off 3 bases at V and 5 bases at J, with 8 bases between the two ends. Germline values: CDR1 SGHAT, CDR2 FQNNGV. The CDR3 extends over 12 amino acids. The CDR3 protein is CASSFHRDEQYV. CDR3 DNA sequence: TGTGCCAGCAGCTTTCACAGGGACGAGCAGTACGTC.

The chain uses TRBV2 and TRBJ2-5, with D tentatively TRBD1 (6 bases). Germline V gene sequence: CDR1 SNHLY, CDR2 FYNNEI. This CDR3 is built from 14 residues. V shed 7 bases and J shed 4 bases, with 16 bases lying between them. CDR3 bases: TGTGCCAGCACCTCAGGGGTATCTTTAGAGACCCAGTACTTC. Translation: CASTSGVSLETQYF.

In its sample, this clonotype was seen many times. The chain links TRBV5-1 to TRBJ2-5; TRBD1 or TRBD2 may be the D gene (5 bases each). Trimming took 3 bases from V and 1 from J, leaving 7 bases between them. Germline V gene sequence: CDR1 SGHRS, CDR2 YFSETQ. The length of the CDR3 is 13 residues. The CDR3: CASSSGPQETQYF. The CDR3 DNA is TGCGCCAGCAGCTCGGGACCCCAAGAGACCCAGTACTTC.

There are many counts of this clonotype. One junction end disagrees with the germline gene, perhaps due to a read error. The chain joins TRBV6-1 to TRBJ1-1; TRBD1 matches 8 bases. The CDR3 is 16 amino acids. Germline V CDR1 and CDR2: MNHNS, SASEGT. CDR3 amino acids: CVSSEADRGLNTEAFF. Here the CDR3 DNA reads TGTGTCAGCAGTGAAGCCGACAGGGGACTGAACACTGAAGCTTTCTTT.

The J gene is TRBJ2-3, the V gene TRBV7-2, with D unresolved. The CDR3 totals 12 residues. V was clipped by 2 bases and J by 5 bases, with 5 bases between them. Germline-derived CDR1 and CDR2 are SGHTA and FQGNSA. The chain's CDR3 is CASSLNRDTQYF. The CDR3, as DNA: TGTGCCAGCAGCTTAAATAGAGATACGCAGTATTTT.

At least ten counts were recorded for this clonotype. The rearrangement joins TRBV7-4 to TRBJ2-7; tentative D call: TRBD1 (6 bases). Germline CDR1 is SGHVT and CDR2 is SQSDAQ. The CDR3 totals 12 residues. Trimming cost V 5 bases and J 6 bases, with 11 bases left between them. The CDR3 region is CASSRGHREQYF. The CDR3 DNA reads TGTGCCAGCAGCCGGGGACACCGCGAGCAGTACTTC.

This clonotype was counted many times. The chain couples TRBV28 to TRBJ1-5; 9 nucleotides line up with TRBD1. CDR1 is MDHEN, CDR2 SYDVKM, per germline. CDR3 length: 16 amino acids. V lost 6 bases to trimming and J lost 0 bases; unmatched junction nucleotides: 6. The CDR3 nucleotides read TGTGCCAGCAGCACCGGGACAGGGTATAGCAATCAGCCCCAGCATTTT. The encoded protein is CASSTGTGYSNQPQHF. Drawing the rest from reference TRBV28 and TRBJ1-5, the complete variable domain is DVKVTQSSRYLVKRTGEKVFLECVQDMDHENMFWYRQDPGLGLRLIYFSYDVKMKEKGDIPEGYSVSREKKERFSLILESASTNQTSMYLCASSTGTGYSNQPQHFGDGTRLSIL.

The V call is TRBV20-1, the J call TRBJ2-5, with D unclear. The CDR3 sequence is 12 residues long. The germline V gene has CDR1 DFQATT and CDR2 SNEGSKA (reference sequence). CDR3 coding DNA: TGCAGCACTCTATTGGGCCGGGAGACCCAGTACTTC. Residues: CSTLLGRETQYF.

This clonotype showed up many times. V gene TRBV21-1 combines with J gene TRBJ2-7; no DNA check was done on the table's D call, TRBD1. TRBV21-1 is a listed pseudogene. The CDR3 contains 18 residues. The DNA for the CDR3 is TGTGCCAGCAGTTGGCCAGCCGGACAGGTCTATGGGTTGCACGAGCAGTACTTC. Protein sequence: CASSWPAGQVYGLHEQYF.

The chain combines TRBV6-6 with TRBJ1-4, with D hard to call. V shed 0 bases and J shed 8 bases, with 4 bases lying between them. The germline CDR1 and CDR2 sequences are MNHNY and SVGAGI (reference sequence). The CDR3 has 12 residues. The CDR3 sequence is CASSYSGEKLFF. The CDR3 DNA sequence: TGTGCCAGCAGTTACTCGGGAGAAAAACTGTTTTTT.

This clonotype was seen many times. The gene calls are TRBV5-5 and TRBJ1-4; D gene uncertain. Germline V CDR1 and CDR2: SGHKS, YYEKEE (reference sequence). Between the trimmed V and J ends, which lost 4 bases and 2 bases, there was a span of 9 bases. The CDR3 extends over 14 amino acids. The CDR3 DNA reads TGTGCCAGCAGCCTGGACGGTACTAATGAAAAACTGTTTTTT. It codes for CASSLDGTNEKLFF.

This clonotype was observed many times. The gene calls are TRBV7-9 and TRBJ2-5; no firm D call. V was shortened by 4 bases and J by 0 bases, with 3 bases between the two germline ends. The CDR3 sequence is 12 residues long. The germline CDR1 and CDR2 sequences are SEHNR and FQNEAQ (reference sequence). The CDR3 nucleotides read TGTGCCAGCAGCTCCTACCAAGAGACCCAGTACTTC. Its translation: CASSSYQETQYF.

This clonotype was counted ten times or more. The chain carries TRBV29-1 and TRBJ2-1, with D perhaps matching TRBD2 (5 bases). Germline-derived CDR1 and CDR2 are SQVTM and ANQGSEA. The CDR3 is 13 residues long. The V end lost 2 bases, the J end lost 1 base, and 6 bases lay between the germline ends. The CDR3 coding sequence is TGCAGCGTTGAATTAGCGTCCTACAATGAGCAGTTCTTC. Its protein is CSVELASYNEQFF.

This clonotype turned up a few times. CDR3 amino acids: CASSPSGAVYNEQFF. CDR3 in DNA: TGCGCCAGCAGCCCCAGCGGGGCCGTCTACAATGAGCAGTTCTTC. The V and J genes are TRBV5-1 and TRBJ2-1, with 7 bases matching TRBD2. CDR3 length: 15 amino acids. V lost 4 bases and J lost 3; bases outside the gene matches: 7. Germline-derived CDR1 and CDR2 are SGHRS and YFSETQ.

Ten or more counts support this clonotype. The V call is TRBV14, the J call TRBJ2-1, with TRBD2 matching 12 bases. The CDR3 runs 16 residues. V shed 5 bases and J 5 bases; nucleotides not matched to a gene: 7. Germline V gene sequence: CDR1 SGHDN, CDR2 FVKESK. The CDR3 nucleotides read TGTGCCAGCAGCGCCCGGACTAGCGGGATTAACAATGAGCAGTTCTTC. Residues: CASSARTSGINNEQFF.

The V and J genes are TRBV24-1 and TRBJ2-6, with D unclear. Trimming removed 3 bases at V and 0 bases at J, with 5 bases between. The CDR3 sequence is 15 residues long. Per the germline V gene, CDR1 is KGHDR and CDR2 is SFDVKD. The DNA for the CDR3 is TGTGCCACCAGTGATAGACTCTCTGGGGCCAACGTCCTGACTTTC. This gives the protein CATSDRLSGANVLTF.

Many counts were recorded for this clonotype. The gene calls are TRBV5-1 and TRBJ1-1; D is ambiguous. With 1 base removed from V and 3 bases from J, the gap between germline ends came to 13 bases. The CDR3 totals 15 residues. CDR1 is SGHRS, CDR2 YFSETQ, per germline. The CDR3 bases are TGCGCCAGCAGCTTGTCCAGCCCCCCTTACACTGAAGCTTTCTTT. Translated: CASSLSSPPYTEAFF.

This clonotype has just a few counts. The genes are TRBV6-5 and TRBJ2-2; TRBD1 might be the D (7 bases). V was pared by 5 bases and J by 7 bases, with 14 bases between. The CDR3 runs to 14 residues. Germline assignment: CDR1 MNHEY and CDR2 SVGAGI. The chain's CDR3 is CASSRQGGNGELFF. CDR3 coding DNA: TGTGCCAGCAGTCGACAGGGAGGAAACGGGGAGCTGTTTTTT.

In its sample, this clonotype was seen many times. The chain carries TRBV6-2 or TRBV6-3 and TRBJ2-2; possible D gene TRBD1, 6 bases. Germline-derived CDR1 and CDR2 are MNHEY and SVGEGT. The CDR3 has 15 residues. With 6 bases removed from V and 1 base from J, the gap between germline ends came to 12 bases. CDR3 region: CASSLQGLNTGELFF. In DNA, the CDR3 is TGTGCCAGCAGCTTACAGGGATTGAACACCGGGGAGCTGTTTTTT.

This clonotype was seen ten or more times. The chain recombines TRBV6-6 with TRBJ2-7; 9 positions match TRBD1. Germline V lookup: CDR1 MNHNY, CDR2 SVGAGI (reference sequence). CDR3 length: 16 amino acids. With 0 bases clipped from V and 4 bases from J, the junction kept 7 bases outside the gene matches. The CDR3 DNA is TGTGCCAGCAGTTACTCGTTGGGGACAGGGACATACGAGCAGTACGTC. Translated: CASSYSLGTGTYEQYV.

This clonotype was recorded at least ten times. The chain has TRBV7-2 and TRBJ2-1, with D tentatively TRBD2 (5 bases). V was trimmed by 5 bases and J by 5 bases, leaving 16 bases between them. CDR3 size: 15 residues. CDR1 and CDR2 from the germline V gene are SGHTA and FQGNSA. CDR3 DNA: TGTGCCAGCAGCAGCACTAGGGTCCTTAACAATGAGCAGTTCTTC. Its protein product is CASSSTRVLNNEQFF.

The chain has TRBV24-1 and TRBJ2-7; 10 bases line up with TRBD1. J gave up 3 bases and V 5 bases, and 6 bases lay outside the gene matches. This CDR3 spans 15 amino acids. The germline gives CDR1 KGHDR, CDR2 SFDVKD. For the CDR3, the DNA is TGTGCCACCAGTGTGGGACAGGGGACTTTCTACGAGCAGTACTTC. Its translation: CATSVGQGTFYEQYF.